The clone carrying this T cell receptor beta chain came up a few times. Its antigen is not known. The entry originates in a study of CD8+ T cells in alopecia areata. Study summary: Administration of oral tofacitinib to treated patients was at 5 to 10 mg twice daily. Study conclusions and caveats: Clonality was higher in lesional than normal scalp, especially in alopecia totalis/universalis.

Sample treatment: oral pan-JAK inhibitor, 5-10 mg twice daily. Trimming cost V 4 bases and J 4 bases, with 12 bases left between them. Germline V gene sequence: CDR1 SQVTM, CDR2 ANQGSEA. The CDR3 has 13 amino acids. Following extraction, RNA underwent reverse transcription to cDNA, which served as the sequencing template. Profiled with immunoSEQ multiplex PCR; TCRdb holds only in-frame clones, not every one. The table shows 150,000 to 200,000 clones, with about 65% occurring only once. This TCR came from a human donor with alopecia areata. The genes are TRBV29-1 and TRBJ2-3, with TRBD1 as a possible D gene (6 bases). The sample here was CD4+ T cells sorted from blood, taken around week 50, from a patient treated with tofacitinib. This chain's CDR3 is CSVARGRSDTQYF. The CDR3, as DNA: TGCAGCGTTGCCAGGGGCAGGTCAGATACGCAGTATTTT.